This TCR beta chain was retrieved from a study of beta chain features in type 1 diabetes. Study summary: Cell yields, gender and age were comparable in patients and healthy donors.

Germline loops: CDR1 SGHNT, CDR2 YYREEE (reference sequence). The CDR3 totals 12 residues. Trimming left V 1 base short and J 8 bases short, with 7 bases between. In all sorted populations, purity surpassed 95%. There are a few counts of this clone. Its specificity is not known. Whole-study results and caveats: Across all four CD4+ subsets, people with type 1 diabetes showed modestly shorter TCRB CDR3s. More deletions and fewer insertions at VDJ junctions were seen in type 1 diabetes patients.

Expressed TCRB transcripts were sequenced because the isolated RNA had all been reverse transcribed beforehand. Naive, central memory and regulatory T cell samples produced a mean of about 3.5 million reads. Clones were read by immunoSEQ multiplex PCR, and TCRdb kept only the in-frame ones, dropping some. The table lists 300,000 or so clones, approximately 9.7% of them singletons. The source material was central memory CD4+ T cells from blood. The V and J genes are TRBV5-4 and TRBJ2-1; D ambiguous. The TCR originated in a man under 40 with type 1 diabetes. The CDR3 here is CASSLRPDEQFF. The CDR3 DNA reads as TGTGCCAGCAGCTTGCGTCCCGATGAGCAGTTCTTC.